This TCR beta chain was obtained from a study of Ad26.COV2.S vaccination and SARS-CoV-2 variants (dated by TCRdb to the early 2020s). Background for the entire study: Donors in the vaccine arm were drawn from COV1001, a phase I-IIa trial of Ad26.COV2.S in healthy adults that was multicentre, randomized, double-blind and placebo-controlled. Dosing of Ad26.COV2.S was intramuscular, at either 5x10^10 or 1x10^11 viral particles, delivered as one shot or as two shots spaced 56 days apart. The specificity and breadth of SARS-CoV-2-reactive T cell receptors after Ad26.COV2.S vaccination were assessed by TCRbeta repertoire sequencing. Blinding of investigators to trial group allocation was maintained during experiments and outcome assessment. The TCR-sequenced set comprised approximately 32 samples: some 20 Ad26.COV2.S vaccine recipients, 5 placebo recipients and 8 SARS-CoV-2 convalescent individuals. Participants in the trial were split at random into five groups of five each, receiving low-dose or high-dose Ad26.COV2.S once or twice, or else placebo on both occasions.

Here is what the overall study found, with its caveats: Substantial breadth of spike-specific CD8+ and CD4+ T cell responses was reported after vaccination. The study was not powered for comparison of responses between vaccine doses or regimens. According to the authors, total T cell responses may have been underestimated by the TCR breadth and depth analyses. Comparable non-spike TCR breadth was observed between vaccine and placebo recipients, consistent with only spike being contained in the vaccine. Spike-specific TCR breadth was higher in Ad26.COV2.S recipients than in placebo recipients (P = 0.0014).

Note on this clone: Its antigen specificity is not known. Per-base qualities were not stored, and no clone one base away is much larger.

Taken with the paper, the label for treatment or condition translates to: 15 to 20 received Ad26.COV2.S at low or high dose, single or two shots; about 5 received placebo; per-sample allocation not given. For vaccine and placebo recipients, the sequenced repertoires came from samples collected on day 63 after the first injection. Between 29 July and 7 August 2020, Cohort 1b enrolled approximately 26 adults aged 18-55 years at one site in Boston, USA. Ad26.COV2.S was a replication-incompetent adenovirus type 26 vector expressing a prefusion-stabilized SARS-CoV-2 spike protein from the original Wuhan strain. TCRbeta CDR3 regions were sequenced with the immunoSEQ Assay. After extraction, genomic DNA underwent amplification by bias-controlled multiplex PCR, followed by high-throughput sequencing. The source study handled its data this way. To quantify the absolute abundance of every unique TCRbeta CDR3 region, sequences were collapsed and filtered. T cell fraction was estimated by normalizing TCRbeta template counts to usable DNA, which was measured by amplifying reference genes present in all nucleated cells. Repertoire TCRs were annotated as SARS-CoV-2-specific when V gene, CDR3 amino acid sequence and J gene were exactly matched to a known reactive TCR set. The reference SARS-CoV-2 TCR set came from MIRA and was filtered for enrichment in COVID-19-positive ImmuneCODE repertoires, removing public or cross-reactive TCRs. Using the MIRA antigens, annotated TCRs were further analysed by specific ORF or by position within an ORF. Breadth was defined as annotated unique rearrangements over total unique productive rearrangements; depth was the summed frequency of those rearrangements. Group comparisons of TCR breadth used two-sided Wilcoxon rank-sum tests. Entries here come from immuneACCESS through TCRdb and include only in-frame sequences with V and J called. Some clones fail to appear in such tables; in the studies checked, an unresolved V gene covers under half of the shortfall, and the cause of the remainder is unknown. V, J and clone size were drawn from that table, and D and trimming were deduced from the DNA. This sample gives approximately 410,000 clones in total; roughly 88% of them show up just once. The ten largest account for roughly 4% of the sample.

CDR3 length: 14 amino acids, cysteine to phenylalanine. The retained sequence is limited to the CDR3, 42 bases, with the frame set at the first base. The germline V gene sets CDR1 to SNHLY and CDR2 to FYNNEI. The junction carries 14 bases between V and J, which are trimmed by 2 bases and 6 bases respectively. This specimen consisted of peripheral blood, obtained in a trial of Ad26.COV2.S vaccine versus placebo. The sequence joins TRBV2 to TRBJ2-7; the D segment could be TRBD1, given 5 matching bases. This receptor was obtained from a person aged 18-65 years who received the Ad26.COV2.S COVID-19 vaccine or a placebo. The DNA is TGTGCCAGCAGTGAAACCCGTGGGGCCTCCGAGCAGTACTTC. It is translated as CASSETRGASEQYF.